These T cell receptor beta chains were read from a single sample in a study of cytomegalovirus exposure and HLA in healthy donors. The assay was immunoSEQ multiplex PCR, and TCRdb's table has in-frame clones only and misses some. The sample holds tens of thousands of clones, roughly 63% seen once. Sequences were obtained from PBMCs. These receptors came from a woman in her fifties or sixties in good health and CMV-seropositive. CDR3s leave out the opening cysteine and the closing phenylalanine or tryptophan. The size field is filled for only some rows; it gives once, few, many or a size class.

j_call: TRBJ2-4
clone_size: NA
v_call: TRBV6-4
cdr3_aa: ASTLDRAENIQY

j_call: TRBJ1-1
clone_size: NA
v_call: TRBV4-2
cdr3_aa: ASSLRTDMNTEAF

j_call: TRBJ1-2
clone_size: NA
v_call: TRBV9
cdr3_aa: ASSVDRGDRGNYGYT

j_call: TRBJ1-2
clone_size: NA
v_call: TRBV18
cdr3_aa: ASSPPEGKGYGYT

j_call: TRBJ2-2
clone_size: once
v_call: TRBV27
cdr3_aa: ATRQGSNTGELF

j_call: TRBJ2-7
clone_size: once
v_call: TRBV4-3
cdr3_aa: ASSQAYRGTYEQY

j_call: TRBJ1-2
clone_size: once
v_call: TRBV6-5
cdr3_aa: ASRPSRDSGYT

j_call: TRBJ1-4
clone_size: NA
v_call: TRBV2
cdr3_aa: ASSVGAQIREKLF

j_call: TRBJ2-3
clone_size: NA
v_call: TRBV5-6
cdr3_aa: ASSFVFRDKEITDTQY

j_call: TRBJ2-7
clone_size: NA
v_call: TRBV2
cdr3_aa: ASSEAIGAEQY

j_call: TRBJ1-1
clone_size: NA
v_call: TRBV9
cdr3_aa: ASSPREGSLYPTTEAF

j_call: TRBJ2-3
clone_size: NA
v_call: TRBV30
cdr3_aa: ASSRLAGGTDTQY

j_call: TRBJ2-2
clone_size: NA
v_call: TRBV7-2
cdr3_aa: ASSPLGSGTGELF

j_call: TRBJ2-2
clone_size: NA
v_call: TRBV30
cdr3_aa: AWSGGGRGLSGELF

j_call: TRBJ2-2
clone_size: NA
v_call: TRBV6-1
cdr3_aa: ASTETSGTGELF

j_call: TRBJ2-1
clone_size: few
v_call: TRBV5-6
cdr3_aa: ASSALQGFNEQF

j_call: TRBJ2-3
clone_size: NA
v_call: TRBV4-1
cdr3_aa: ASSQGGRPGGDTQY

j_call: TRBJ2-2
clone_size: NA
v_call: TRBV4-3
cdr3_aa: ASSHLTGRGNTGELF

j_call: TRBJ2-7
clone_size: NA
v_call: TRBV7-9
cdr3_aa: ASSFALAGALARYEQY

j_call: TRBJ2-1
clone_size: once
v_call: TRBV4-3
cdr3_aa: ASSQPSGGLNEQF